The 4 T cell receptor beta chains given below trace back to one sample, sequenced in a study of T cell changes during pregnancy in multiple sclerosis (dated by TCRdb to between 2017 and 2020). Receptor libraries were prepared by the immunoSEQ multiplex PCR assay. The table comes from immuneACCESS by way of TCRdb, which keeps in-frame sequences with V and J called. Part of the clones is missing from these tables; in studies checked, under half for an unresolved V gene and the rest for unknown reasons. Present in this sample are 90,000 to 100,000 clones, approximately 92% of which were seen just once. Jointly, the top ten make up roughly 4.5% of the sample. This specimen was peripheral blood, taken in the first trimester of pregnancy. The receptors were gathered from a female donor with multiple sclerosis, enrolled in a pregnancy study.

The rearrangement links TRBV6-6 to TRBJ1-2; D unclear. Germline V gene sequence: CDR1 MNHNY, CDR2 SVGAGI (reference sequence). Deletions cut 6 bases from V and 0 bases from J, with 8 bases between. The CDR3 consists of 13 residues. CDR3 sequence: CASRALANYGYTF. For the CDR3, the DNA is TGTGCCAGCAGAGCTTTAGCTAACTATGGCTACACCTTC.

This chain connects TRBV15 to TRBJ2-1; 11 nucleotides line up with TRBD2. V trimming: 5 bases; J trimming: 4 bases; junction bases outside the gene matches: 7. CDR1 is LNHNV, CDR2 YYDKDF, per germline (reference sequence). The length of the CDR3 is 16 residues. CDR3 amino acids: CATSGRSGGEYNEQFF. CDR3 bases: TGTGCCACCAGCGGACGTAGCGGGGGGGAATACAATGAGCAGTTCTTC.

The V and J genes are TRBV27 and TRBJ1-2; a weak D match, TRBD1 (6 bases). The length of the CDR3 is 15 residues. Per the germline V gene, CDR1 is MNHEY and CDR2 is SMNVEV (reference sequence). Deletions cut 7 bases from V and 6 bases from J, with 21 bases between. CDR3: CASKAIYRETDGYTF. CDR3 sequence (DNA): TGTGCCAGCAAAGCAATATACAGGGAAACGGATGGCTACACCTTC.

The chain is built from TRBV5-4 and TRBJ2-5; D is perhaps TRBD2 (6 bases). CDR1 and CDR2 from the germline V gene are SGHNT and YYREEE (reference sequence). This CDR3 has 12 amino acids. V was cut by 4 bases and J by 5 bases, with 9 bases left in between. Here the CDR3 DNA reads TGTGCCAGCAGCCTTAGCGGCGAGACCCAGTACTTC. It codes for CASSLSGETQYF.